This T cell receptor beta chain was found in a study of T cells in Graves' hyperthyroidism and ophthalmopathy. General study results and limits: Ophthalmopathy got predicted by the model a median approximately 6.3 months before its onset.

Amplified regions were TCR beta CDR3 sequences from RNA transcripts. Carried out on the TCR CDR3, a first-round RT-PCR used the HTBI primer set. TCRdb passed the multiplex PCR reads through MiXCR, listing each CDR3 protein once. Of roughly 280,000 distinct CDR3 sequences in the sample, about 20% were seen once. Germline CDR1 is SGHRS and CDR2 is YFSETQ. The V end was cut by 2 bases, the J end by 0 bases, with 8 bases between. This CDR3 is built from 14 residues. Many counts were recorded for this clonotype. No antigen is known for it. Patients with ophthalmopathy all had a Clinical Activity Score of at least 3, a NOSPECS grade of at least 4 and duration under 3 months. Out of over 9 ml of fresh peripheral blood came the PBMCs.

The V call is TRBV5-1, the J call TRBJ1-1, with D uncertain. The clonotype was recovered from a man aged 25 to 40 with Graves' ophthalmopathy. The specimen sequenced was blood. CDR3 region: CASSFHGMNTEAFF. The CDR3 coding sequence is TGCGCCAGCAGCTTTCACGGAATGAACACTGAAGCTTTCTTT.